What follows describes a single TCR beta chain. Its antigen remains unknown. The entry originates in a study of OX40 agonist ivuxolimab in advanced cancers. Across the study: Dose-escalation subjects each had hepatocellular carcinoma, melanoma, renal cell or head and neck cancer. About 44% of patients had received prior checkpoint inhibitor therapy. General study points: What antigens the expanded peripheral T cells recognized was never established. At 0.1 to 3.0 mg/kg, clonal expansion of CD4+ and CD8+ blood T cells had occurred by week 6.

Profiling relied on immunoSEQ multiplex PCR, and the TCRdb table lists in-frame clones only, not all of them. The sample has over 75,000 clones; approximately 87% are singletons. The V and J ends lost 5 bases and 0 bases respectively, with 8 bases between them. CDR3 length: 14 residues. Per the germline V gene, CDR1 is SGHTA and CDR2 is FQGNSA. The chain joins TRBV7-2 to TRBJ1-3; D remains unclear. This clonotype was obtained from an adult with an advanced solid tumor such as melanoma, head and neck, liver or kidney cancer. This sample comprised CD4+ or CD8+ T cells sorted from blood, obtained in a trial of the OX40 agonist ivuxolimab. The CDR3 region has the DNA TGTGCCAGCAGCCACGGCGGCTCTGGAAACACCATATATTTT. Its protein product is CASSHGGSGNTIYF.